The T cell receptor beta chain under discussion was sequenced for a study of radiation and T cells in renal cell carcinoma. About the research overall: Nephrectomy followed 15 Gy stereotactic body radiation by 4 weeks.

Clones were sequenced by immunoSEQ multiplex PCR, and TCRdb holds only the in-frame ones, with some missing. The table shows more than 100,000 clones, with more than 70% occurring only once. Regarding this clone: The antigen remains undetermined.

Notes on the study in general: Pretreatment tumor biopsies were lacking, so baseline clonotypes are unknown. In blood, top tumor clones expanded by 2 weeks, shrinking by 4.

Time point reported: blood 2 weeks post-SBRT. The treatment was: 15 Gy SBRT to primary tumor, nephrectomy 4 weeks later. This receptor was obtained from a woman in her seventies with renal cell carcinoma. Material: blood, obtained from a patient whose treatment included radiotherapy and nephrectomy.

CDR3 nucleotides: TGTGCCAGCAGCGGGACAGGGGGGACCTACGAGCAGTACTTC. Protein product: CASSGTGGTYEQYF. J is TRBJ2-7 and V is TRBV27; TRBD1 matches at 11 bases. Germline CDR1 reads MNHEY; CDR2 reads SMNVEV (reference sequence). The CDR3 runs to 14 residues. V trimming: 6 bases; J trimming: 2 bases; junction bases outside the gene matches: 3.